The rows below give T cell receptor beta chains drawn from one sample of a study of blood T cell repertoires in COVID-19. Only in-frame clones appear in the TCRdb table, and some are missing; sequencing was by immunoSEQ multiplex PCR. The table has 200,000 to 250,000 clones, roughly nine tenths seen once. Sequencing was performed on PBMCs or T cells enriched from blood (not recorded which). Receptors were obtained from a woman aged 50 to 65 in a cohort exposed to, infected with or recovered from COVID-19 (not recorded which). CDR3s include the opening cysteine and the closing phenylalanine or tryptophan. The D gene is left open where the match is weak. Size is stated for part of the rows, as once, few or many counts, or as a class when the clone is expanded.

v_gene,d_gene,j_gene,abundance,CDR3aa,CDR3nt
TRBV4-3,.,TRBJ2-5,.,CASSQELNVKTQYF,TGCGCCAGCAGCCAAGAACTTAATGTCAAGACCCAGTACTTC
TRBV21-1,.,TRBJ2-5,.,CASRPQSGGTRETQYF,TGTGCCAGCAGGCCGCAGAGCGGGGGGACCCGGGAGACCCAGTACTTC
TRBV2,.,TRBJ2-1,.,CASSPGLGSYNEQFF,TGTGCCAGCAGTCCTGGACTGGGCTCCTACAATGAGCAGTTCTTC
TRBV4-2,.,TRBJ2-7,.,CASSQDFGTPYEQYF,TGTGCCAGCAGCCAAGATTTTGGGACTCCCTACGAGCAGTACTTC
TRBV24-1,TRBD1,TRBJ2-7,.,CATSDQTGTGRDEQYF,TGTGCCACCAGTGATCAAACCGGGACAGGGAGGGACGAGCAGTACTTC
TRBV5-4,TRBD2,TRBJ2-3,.,CASSSPLAGGHTDTQYF,TGTGCCAGCAGCTCCCCACTAGCGGGGGGCCACACAGATACGCAGTATTTT
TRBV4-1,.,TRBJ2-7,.,CASSQYTGTSYEQYF,TGCGCCAGCAGCCAATATACCGGGACATCCTACGAGCAGTACTTC
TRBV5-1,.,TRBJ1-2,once,CASSLGAEQVLSRANYGYTF,TGCGCCAGCAGCCTGGGTGCGGAACAGGTTCTCAGCCGGGCTAACTATGGCTACACCTTC
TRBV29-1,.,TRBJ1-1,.,CSVVVQVYTEAFF,TGCAGCGTTGTAGTTCAGGTATACACTGAAGCTTTCTTT
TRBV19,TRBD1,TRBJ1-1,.,CASSRQGPAFF,TGTGCCAGTAGTAGACAGGGTCCGGCTTTCTTT
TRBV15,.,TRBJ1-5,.,CATSRGTPSNQPQHF,TGTGCCACCAGCAGAGGGACACCTAGCAATCAGCCCCAGCATTTT
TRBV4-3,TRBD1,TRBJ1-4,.,CASSQDLAGGRANEKLFF,TGCGCCAGCAGCCAAGATCTGGCAGGGGGCCGGGCTAATGAAAAACTGTTTTTT
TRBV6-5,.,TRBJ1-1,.,CASSYSGVMGEAFF,TGTGCCAGCAGTTACTCAGGGGTGATGGGTGAAGCTTTCTTT
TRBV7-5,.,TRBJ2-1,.,CARSPPYGSPPTLSYNEQFF,TGTGCCAGAAGCCCCCCCTACGGGAGCCCCCCCACTTTGTCCTACAATGAGCAGTTCTTC
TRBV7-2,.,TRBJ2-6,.,CASSLATAVWSGANVLTF,TGTGCCAGCAGCTTAGCGACAGCAGTCTGGTCTGGGGCCAACGTCCTGACTTTC
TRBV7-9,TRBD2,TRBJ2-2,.,CASSYLSGGNTGELFF,TGTGCCAGCAGCTATCTTAGCGGGGGAAACACCGGGGAGCTGTTTTTT
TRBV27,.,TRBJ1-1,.,CASSLNWAGASMDTEAFF,TGTGCCAGCAGTTTAAATTGGGCAGGGGCTTCGATGGACACTGAAGCTTTCTTT
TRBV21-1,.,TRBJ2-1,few,CASIPQTSAKPYNEQFF,TGTGCCAGCATTCCTCAGACTAGCGCGAAACCCTACAATGAGCAGTTCTTC
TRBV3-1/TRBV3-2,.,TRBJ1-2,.,CASSQDSGWNGGYTF,TGTGCCAGCAGCCAAGATTCGGGGTGGAATGGCGGCTACACCTTC
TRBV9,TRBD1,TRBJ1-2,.,CASSALGTEAGYTF,TGTGCCAGCAGCGCCCTCGGGACAGAGGCCGGCTACACCTTC
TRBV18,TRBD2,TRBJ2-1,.,CASSAGLAGDNEQFF,TGTGCCAGCTCCGCGGGACTAGCGGGGGACAATGAGCAGTTCTTC
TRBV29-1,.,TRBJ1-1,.,CSVAEGTNTEAFF,TGCAGCGTTGCGGAGGGGACGAACACTGAAGCTTTCTTT
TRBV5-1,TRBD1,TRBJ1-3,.,CASSPGTAYSGNTIYF,TGCGCCAGCAGCCCCGGGACAGCCTACTCTGGAAACACCATATATTTT
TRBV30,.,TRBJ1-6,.,CAWDEGAVYNSPLHF,TGTGCCTGGGATGAGGGTGCCGTATATAATTCACCCCTCCACTTT
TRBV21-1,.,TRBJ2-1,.,CATPPVSGAYNEQFF,TGTGCCACCCCCCCCGTCAGCGGGGCGTACAATGAGCAGTTCTTC
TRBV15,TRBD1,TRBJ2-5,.,CATSRDPHTGGLETQYF,TGTGCCACCAGCAGAGACCCCCACACAGGGGGCTTAGAGACCCAGTACTTC
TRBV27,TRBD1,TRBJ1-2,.,CASSARQGTYGYTF,TGTGCCAGCAGTGCCCGACAGGGAACCTATGGCTACACCTTC
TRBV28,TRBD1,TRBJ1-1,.,CASSLGQGRNTEAFF,TGTGCCAGCAGTTTGGGACAGGGCAGGAACACTGAAGCTTTCTTT
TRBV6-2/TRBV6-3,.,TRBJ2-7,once,CASSYSPEFTKGTYSYEQYF,TGTGCCAGCAGTTACTCACCAGAGTTTACCAAAGGGACTTACTCCTACGAGCAGTACTTC
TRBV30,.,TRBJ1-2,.,CAWSGFWGPNYGYTF,TGTGCCTGGAGTGGCTTTTGGGGCCCCAACTATGGCTACACCTTC
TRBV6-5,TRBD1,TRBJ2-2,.,CASTGGFVIGELFF,TGTGCCAGTACAGGGGGTTTTGTCATCGGGGAGCTGTTTTTT
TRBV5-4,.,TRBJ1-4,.,CASSFGGKGEKLFF,TGTGCCAGCAGCTTCGGAGGGAAGGGTGAAAAACTGTTTTTT
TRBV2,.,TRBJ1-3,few,CASSVSRPSSGNTIYF,TGTGCCAGCAGCGTCTCGAGGCCAAGCTCTGGAAACACCATATATTTT
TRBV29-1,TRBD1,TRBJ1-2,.,CSVLSFLPDRADGYTF,TGCAGCGTCCTCTCCTTTTTGCCTGACAGGGCGGATGGCTACACCTTC
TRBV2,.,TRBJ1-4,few,CASTQGRLEKLFF,TGTGCCAGCACCCAGGGTCGCCTTGAAAAACTGTTTTTT